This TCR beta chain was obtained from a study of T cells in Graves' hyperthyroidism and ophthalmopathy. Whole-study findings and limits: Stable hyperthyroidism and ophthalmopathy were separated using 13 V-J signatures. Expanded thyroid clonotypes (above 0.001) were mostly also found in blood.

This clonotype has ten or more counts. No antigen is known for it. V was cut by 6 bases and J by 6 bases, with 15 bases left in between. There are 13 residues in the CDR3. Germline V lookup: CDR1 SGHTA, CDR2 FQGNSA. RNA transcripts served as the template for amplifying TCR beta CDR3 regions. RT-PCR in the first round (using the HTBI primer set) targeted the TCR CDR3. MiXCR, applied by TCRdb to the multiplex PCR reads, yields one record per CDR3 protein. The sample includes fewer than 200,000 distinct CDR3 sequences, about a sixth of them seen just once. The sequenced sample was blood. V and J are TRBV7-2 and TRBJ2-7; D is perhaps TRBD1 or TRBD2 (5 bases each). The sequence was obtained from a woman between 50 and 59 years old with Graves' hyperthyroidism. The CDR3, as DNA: TGTGCCAGCAGTTCGGGGCAAAGGGGCGAGCAGTACTTC. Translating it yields CASSSGQRGEQYF. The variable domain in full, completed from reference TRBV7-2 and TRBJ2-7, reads GAGVSQSPSNKVTEKGKDVELRCDPISGHTALYWYRQSLGQGLEFLIYFQGNSAPDKSGLPSDRFSAERTGGSVSTLTIQRTQQEDSAVYLCASSSGQRGEQYFGPGTRLTVT.